The 23 T cell receptor beta chains presented below share a single source sample, sequenced in a study of control samples from healthy donors and cancer patients (TCRdb year 2020). Library generation was performed with the immunoSEQ multiplex PCR assay. TCRdb holds this immuneACCESS table with in-frame rearrangements only. Some clones are missing; in checked studies, unresolved V genes explain under half, and the rest has no known cause. The sample table holds about 100,000 clones, of which about 90% were seen once. Over 15% of the sample comes from the top ten. The material sequenced was blood. The receptors shown here come from a woman in her forties or fifties in good health.

V and J are TRBV30 and TRBJ2-1, with D perhaps matching TRBD1 (5 bases). The CDR3 sequence is 14 residues long. V lost 2 bases to trimming and J lost 6 bases, with 14 bases between them. Germline loops: CDR1 GTSNPN, CDR2 SVGIG (reference sequence). The CDR3, as DNA: TGTGCCTGGAGTCCGTCGGAAGGGGTCAATGAGCAGTTCTTC. Encoded protein: CAWSPSEGVNEQFF.

V gene TRBV27 combines with J gene TRBJ1-4, with TRBD1 matching 8 bases. In germline, CDR1 is MNHEY, CDR2 SMNVEV (reference sequence). With V trimmed by 3 bases and J by 8 bases, 8 bases remained unmatched. The CDR3 sequence is 15 residues long. CDR3 in DNA: TGTGCCAGCAGTTTTTTCGGGACAGGAAAAGAAAAACTGTTTTTT. This sequence encodes CASSFFGTGKEKLFF.

This clone occurred once. This sequence joins TRBV5-1 and TRBJ2-2; D possibly corresponds to TRBD1 (5 bases). Germline CDR1 reads SGHRS; CDR2 reads YFSETQ. The V end lost 7 bases, the J end lost 2 bases, and 18 bases lay between the germline ends. This CDR3 comprises 16 residues. The DNA for the CDR3 is TGCGCCAGCTGGTCAACGAGAGGACAAAACACCGGGGAGCTGTTTTTT. This gives the protein CASWSTRGQNTGELFF. The variable domain in full, completed from reference TRBV5-1 and TRBJ2-2, reads KAGVTQTPRYLIKTRGQQVTLSCSPISGHRSVSWYQQTPGQGLQFLFEYFSETQRNKGNFPGRFSGRQFSNSRSEMNVSTLELGDSALYLCASWSTRGQNTGELFFGEGSRLTVL.

The J gene is TRBJ2-2, the V gene TRBV29-1, with no clear D. V was pared by 4 bases and J by 6 bases, with 9 bases between. CDR1 and CDR2 (germline): SQVTM, ANQGSEA. The CDR3 is made up of 12 amino acids. CDR3 nucleotides: TGCAGCGTTGTTTTTGGGTCCGGGGAGCTGTTTTTT. Residues: CSVVFGSGELFF.

The chain is built from TRBV10-3 and TRBJ1-2; perhaps TRBD1 as D (5 bases). Germline V gene sequence: CDR1 ENHRY, CDR2 SYGVKD. The CDR3 length is 11 residues. Trimming stripped 8 bases from V and 4 bases from J, with 8 bases between. The CDR3 protein is CAISDSYGYTF. Here the CDR3 DNA reads TGTGCCATCTCCGACAGCTATGGCTACACCTTC.

This chain joins TRBV7-9 and TRBJ1-2, with TRBD1 as a possible D gene (5 bases). Trimming removed 6 bases at V and 8 bases at J, with 16 bases between. The CDR3 sequence is 13 residues long. CDR1 and CDR2 (germline): SEHNR, FQNEAQ (reference sequence). The CDR3 DNA reads TGTGCCAGCAGTCCCCTGGTGACAGAAGGCTACACCTTC. It specifies CASSPLVTEGYTF.

This clone was seen only once. This CDR3 reads CASSLARRGDEQFF. For the CDR3, the DNA is TGTGCCAGCAGCTTAGCGCGGAGGGGGGATGAGCAGTTCTTC. The J gene is TRBJ2-1, the V gene TRBV7-9; perhaps D is TRBD1 or TRBD2 (6 bases each). Germline CDR1 reads SEHNR; CDR2 reads FQNEAQ (reference sequence). V was shortened by 0 bases and J by 8 bases, with 11 bases between the two germline ends. The CDR3 consists of 14 residues.

This chain uses TRBV5-1 with TRBJ2-2, with unresolved D. Trimming stripped 2 bases from V and 7 bases from J, with 9 bases between. Germline V gene lookup returns CDR1 SGHRS and CDR2 YFSETQ. CDR3 length: 13 amino acids. Here the CDR3 reads CASSFRAGGELFF. In DNA, the CDR3 is TGCGCCAGCAGCTTTCGGGCTGGCGGGGAGCTGTTTTTT.

The chain carries TRBV18 and TRBJ1-5, with a tentative D call TRBD1 (5 bases). Looked up from germline, CDR1 is KGHSH and CDR2 is LQKENI. Trimming shortened V by 3 bases and J by 2 bases, and 11 bases separated the two germline ends. The CDR3 is 15 amino acids. The CDR3 here is CASSPPSGRNQPQHF. DNA of the CDR3: TGTGCCAGCTCACCCCCCTCAGGGCGCAATCAGCCCCAGCATTTT.

This clone was seen more than once but under ten times. The V call is TRBV18, the J call TRBJ1-4, with 7 bases lining up with TRBD1. This CDR3 spans 14 amino acids. CDR1 and CDR2 (germline): KGHSH, LQKENI. V gave up 3 bases and J gave up 4 bases; unmatched junction bases: 2. CDR3 in DNA: TGTGCCAGCTCACCCGGGACAGTTAATGAAAAACTGTTTTTT. Translated, it gives CASSPGTVNEKLFF.

This clone was counted between two and nine times. V usage is TRBV5-6 and J usage is TRBJ2-7; 7 bases line up with TRBD2. This CDR3 comprises 13 residues. Trimming removed 3 bases from V and 3 bases from J; junction bases left unmatched: 3. CDR1 SGHDT and CDR2 YYEEEE come from the germline V gene. This CDR3 is CASSWKRGYEQYV. CDR3 nucleotide sequence: TGTGCCAGCAGCTGGAAGCGGGGCTACGAGCAGTACGTC.

The V and J genes are TRBV7-3 and TRBJ1-6; D remains unclear. The germline CDR1 and CDR2 sequences are SGHTA and FQGTGA. This CDR3 is 14 amino acids long. V was clipped by 3 bases and J by 4 bases, with 7 bases between them. CDR3 nucleotide sequence: TGTGCCAGCAGCTTTTCGGAGTATAATTCACCCCTCCACTTT. Its protein product is CASSFSEYNSPLHF.

V gene TRBV20-1 combines with J gene TRBJ1-1; tentatively, D is TRBD1 (5 bases). V was trimmed by 6 bases and J by 7 bases, leaving 12 bases between them. CDR3 length equals 11 residues. Germline loops: CDR1 DFQATT, CDR2 SNEGSKA (reference sequence). This CDR3 reads CSASGGNEAFF. As DNA, the CDR3 is TGCAGTGCGTCGGGGGGAAATGAAGCTTTCTTT.

The chain carries TRBV7-9 and TRBJ1-5; D possibly corresponds to TRBD1 (5 bases). V was shortened by 3 bases and J by 0 bases, with 9 bases between the two germline ends. Per germline, CDR1 SEHNR and CDR2 FQNEAQ (reference sequence). This CDR3 region has 15 residues. The CDR3 is CASSLARDSNQPQHF. The CDR3 nucleotides read TGTGCCAGCAGCTTGGCCAGGGATAGCAATCAGCCCCAGCATTTT.

The sample holds one count of this clone. The chain uses TRBV11-2 and TRBJ1-6; 7 bases are shared with TRBD1. This CDR3 comprises 14 residues. J lost 8 bases, V lost 4 bases, and 5 bases had no gene match. Per germline, CDR1 SGHAT and CDR2 FQNNGV. CDR3 coding DNA: TGTGCCAGCAGCTGGGGGGGGACAGATTCACCCCTCCACTTT. Translating gives CASSWGGTDSPLHF.

The CDR3 DNA sequence: TGTGCCAGCAGCTTGGAAACAGGGAGTGGCTACACCTTC. It is translated as CASSLETGSGYTF. The rearrangement uses TRBV7-2 and TRBJ1-2, with D maybe TRBD1 (6 bases). V lost 3 bases, J lost 7 bases, and 12 bases lay in between. CDR1 is SGHTA and CDR2 is FQGNSA in the germline V gene. The CDR3 is 13 residues long.

This chain connects TRBV7-8 to TRBJ1-1; TRBD1 might be the D (5 bases). Trimming left V 2 bases short and J 12 bases short, with 19 bases between. CDR3 size: 14 residues. Per germline, CDR1 SGHVS and CDR2 FQNEAQ. As DNA, the CDR3 is TGTGCCAGCAGCTTATGGTCGGGGCCCGAGGGGCCTTTCTTT. Translating gives CASSLWSGPEGPFF.

The CDR3 is CASSGGGAETQYF. CDR3 in DNA: TGCGCCAGCAGCGGAGGAGGCGCAGAGACCCAGTACTTC. The chain links TRBV5-1 to TRBJ2-5; D may be TRBD2 (5 bases). The CDR3 is made up of 13 amino acids. Trimming left V 4 bases short and J 4 bases short, with 11 bases between. Germline CDR1 SGHRS, CDR2 YFSETQ.

The J gene is TRBJ2-7, the V gene TRBV6-2 or TRBV6-3, with D unresolved. Trimming removed 5 bases at V and 6 bases at J, with 8 bases between. CDR3 length equals 11 residues. Per germline, CDR1 MNHEY and CDR2 SVGEGT. The CDR3 region is CASSTSLEQYV. The CDR3 coding sequence is TGTGCCAGCAGTACGTCCCTCGAGCAGTACGTC.

Written as DNA, the CDR3 is TGTGCCGGGACAGGGTTGGGGTATGGCTACACCTTC. Residues: CAGTGLGYGYTF. The chain is built from TRBV6-5 and TRBJ1-2, with 9 bases that match TRBD1. CDR1 and CDR2 (germline): MNHEY, SVGAGI. The CDR3 has 12 residues. The V and J ends lost 11 bases and 5 bases, in that order; junction bases with no gene match: 6.

The sample holds a few counts of this clone. The CDR3 loop is CASSPAGRMAEQYV. The CDR3 nucleotides read TGTGCCAGCTCACCTGCGGGAAGGATGGCCGAGCAGTACGTC. V and J are TRBV18 and TRBJ2-7; a weak D match, TRBD2 (6 bases). In germline, CDR1 is KGHSH, CDR2 LQKENI. V lost 3 bases, J lost 6 bases, and 15 bases lay in between. The CDR3 is 14 amino acids.

The V call is TRBV3-1 (or the pseudogene TRBV3-2), the J call TRBJ2-1; D possibly uses TRBD1 or TRBD2 (6 bases each). Germline lookup yields CDR1 LGHDT and CDR2 YNNKEL (reference sequence). There are 17 residues in the CDR3. V was pared by 4 bases and J by 0 bases, with 16 bases between. The CDR3 DNA sequence: TGTGCCAGCAGCCTACTGGGGGGCGGAATCTCCTACAATGAGCAGTTCTTC. This sequence encodes CASSLLGGGISYNEQFF.

J is TRBJ2-1 and V is TRBV7-6; D not resolved. Germline-derived CDR1 and CDR2 are SGHVS and FNYEAQ. Trimming shortened V by 2 bases and J by 10 bases, and 21 bases separated the two germline ends. The CDR3 sequence is 16 residues long. CDR3 protein: CASSLFLPGSNGEQFF. The CDR3 nucleotides are TGTGCCAGCAGCTTATTTCTCCCAGGCTCAAATGGGGAGCAGTTCTTC.